This T cell receptor (beta chain) was documented in a study of beta chain features in type 1 diabetes. Study context: Age, gender and cell yields were similar between patients and healthy donors. Over all samples combined, about 100,000,000 sorted cells were examined. Points from the study as a whole: Moderate yet significant TCRB CDR3 shortening was seen in Type 1 diabetes patients in all four CD4+ subsets.

Note on this clone: The antigen remains undetermined.

Expressed TCRB transcripts were sequenced, since all the RNA that had been isolated was reverse transcribed. Produced via immunoSEQ multiplex PCR; TCRdb's table is partial and in-frame only. The sample lists roughly 150,000 clones, roughly 60% occurring once. The CDR3 spans 15 residues. V lost 2 bases and J 3 bases, leaving 11 bases between the germline ends. CDR1 is MNHEY, CDR2 SMNVEV, per germline (reference sequence). Sequencing used naive CD4+ T cells from blood. The chain uses TRBV27 and TRBJ2-1; possibly TRBD1 for D (6 bases). This TCR was recovered from a man aged 30 to 39 with type 1 diabetes. CDR3 nucleotide sequence: TGTGCCAGCAGTTTACGGGACATCCGCTACAATGAGCAGTTCTTC. Protein sequence: CASSLRDIRYNEQFF.